This entry concerns a single TCR beta chain. Its antigen is as yet unknown. The CDR3 runs 15 residues. The germline V gene has CDR1 MNHNS and CDR2 SASEGT. The V gene end was trimmed by 7 bases and the J gene end by 6 bases; junction bases not matched to a gene: 11. Vbeta (60) and Jbeta (13) primers were used in the PCR. The table came from immunoSEQ multiplex PCR; TCRdb's copy has only in-frame clones and leaves some out. The data hold approximately 150,000 clones, with approximately 80% observed a single time. The sample belongs to a study of cytomegalovirus exposure and HLA in healthy donors. Study-level findings and limits: Among TCR sequences, most were rare, though some public TCRs appeared in many donors. Follow-up analysis later connected one missense variant in DCLRE1C with trimming of TCR beta V- and J-genes. It was confirmed in vitro that a few of the CMV-associated chains were specific for CMV antigens.

Material: PBMCs. The sequence was obtained from a woman aged 40 to 55 in good health and CMV-seropositive. This sequence joins TRBV6-1 and TRBJ2-1; 8 bases fit TRBD2. The CDR3 coding sequence is TGTGCCAGCACTGTAAGGCTAGCGGGTAGCAATGAGCAGTTCTTC. Protein sequence: CASTVRLAGSNEQFF.